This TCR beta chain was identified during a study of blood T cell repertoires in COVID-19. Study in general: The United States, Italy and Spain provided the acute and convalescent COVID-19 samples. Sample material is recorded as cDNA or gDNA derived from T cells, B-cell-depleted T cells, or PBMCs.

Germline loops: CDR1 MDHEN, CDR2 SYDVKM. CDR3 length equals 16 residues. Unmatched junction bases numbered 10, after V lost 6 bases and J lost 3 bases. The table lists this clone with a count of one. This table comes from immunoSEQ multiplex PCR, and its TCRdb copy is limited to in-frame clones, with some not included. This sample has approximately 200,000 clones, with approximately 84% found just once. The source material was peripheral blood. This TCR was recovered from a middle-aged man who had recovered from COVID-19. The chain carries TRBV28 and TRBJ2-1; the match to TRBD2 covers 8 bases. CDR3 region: CASSPAGTRNYNEQFF. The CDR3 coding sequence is TGTGCCAGCAGCCCAGCCGGGACTAGAAACTACAATGAGCAGTTCTTC.